This TCR beta chain was sequenced in a study of blood T cells in healthy people across ages. The germline gives CDR1 SGHRS, CDR2 YFSETQ. Trimming left V 5 bases short and J 4 bases short, with 22 bases between. The CDR3 loop spans 17 amino acids. For the second PCR, which ran for 7 to 11 cycles, a sample-barcoded 5' primer and a J-beta primer mix were used. TCRdb processed the 5' RACE reads anew with MiXCR; each CDR3 protein has one entry. The table has roughly 1.6 million distinct CDR3 sequences, almost 35% seen once. The source is a woman aged 25 to 39 in good health. This rearrangement joins TRBV5-1 to TRBJ2-1; TRBD1 is a possible D gene (8 bases). What was sequenced was blood. CDR3 sequence (DNA): TGCGCCAGCAGTTTTAGTCCACAGGGGGGGACTTACAATGAGCAGTTCTTC. Translating gives CASSFSPQGGTYNEQFF.